This T cell receptor beta chain was observed in a study of control samples from healthy donors and cancer patients. Method: immunoSEQ multiplex PCR; TCRdb's copy keeps in-frame clones and lacks some. The table lists about 150,000 clones, approximately 94% of them singletons. V lost 4 bases, J lost 0 bases, and 9 bases lay in between. The CDR3 sequence is 14 residues long. The V gene's germline CDR1 is SNHLY and CDR2 FYNNEI. Sequences were obtained from blood. The rearrangement joins TRBV2 to TRBJ1-2, with D maybe TRBD1 (6 bases). The clonotype comes from a man between 40 and 49 years old in good health. The CDR3 coding sequence is TGTGCCAGCAGTGTGGGGGCAGCTAACTATGGCTACACCTTC. Protein: CASSVGAANYGYTF.